This T cell receptor beta chain is drawn from a study of OX40 agonist ivuxolimab in advanced cancers. Whole-study findings and limits: Also present in some nonresponders was a low level of normalized T-cell clonal expansion.

The CDR3 extends over 18 amino acids. V shed 6 bases, J shed 8 bases, and the junction held 19 bases outside the gene matches. The germline V gene encodes CDR1 SGHDT and CDR2 YYEEEE. Patients were ineligible given autoimmune disease history or systemic immunosuppression. Using immunoSEQ multiplex PCR, the repertoire was profiled, and TCRdb retains in-frame clones only, with some absent. This repertoire shows 90,000 or so clones, around nine tenths found once; its top ten account for more than 0.95%. As regards this clone: Antigen: not known.

V and J are TRBV5-6 and TRBJ1-4, with TRBD1 matching over 10 bases. The sequence was collected from an adult with an advanced solid tumor such as melanoma, head and neck, liver or kidney cancer. The source material was CD4+ or CD8+ T cells sorted from blood, sampled in a trial of the OX40 agonist ivuxolimab. The CDR3 region is CASTLSDSWTGGREKLFF. In DNA form, the CDR3 reads TGTGCCAGCACCCTTTCCGATTCATGGACAGGGGGGCGCGAAAAACTGTTTTTT.